Shown below are 12 T cell receptor beta chains from a single sample sequenced in a study of shared clonotypes between healthy human individuals. Sequencing used immunoSEQ multiplex PCR; TCRdb keeps in-frame clones, though not all of them. The sample records millions of clones, more than 85% being singletons. The sample taken for sequencing was naive CD4+ T cells from PBMCs. Subset described: CD45RA+ positively selected. The origin of the receptors is a man between 18 and 29 years old in good health. Some clones in this sample may be carry-over from other donors' samples.

The chain uses TRBV28 and TRBJ2-4, with 9 bases that match TRBD1. CDR3 length: 20 amino acids. Germline CDR1 MDHEN, CDR2 SYDVKM. The V and J ends lost 7 bases and 0 bases, in that order; junction bases with no gene match: 19. CDR3 nucleotides: TGTGCCAGCACCAGTACGGCGGGGACAGGGTCTTGGGAAGCCAAAAACATTCAGTACTTC. Protein product: CASTSTAGTGSWEAKNIQYF.

This clone was counted a single time. Other nucleotide sequences from this sample produce the same CDR3. V gene TRBV29-1 combines with J gene TRBJ1-5, with unresolved D. Between the trimmed V and J ends, which lost 4 bases and 2 bases, there was a span of 9 bases. Looked up from germline, CDR1 is SQVTM and CDR2 is ANQGSEA. There are 13 residues in the CDR3. The CDR3 region is CSVAQGGNQPQHF. In DNA, the CDR3 is TGCAGCGTTGCTCAAGGCGGCAATCAGCCCCAGCATTTT.

CDR3 loop: CASSSDRKNTGELFF. In DNA form, the CDR3 reads TGTGCCAGCAGCTCGGACAGGAAGAACACCGGGGAGCTGTTTTTT. The genes are TRBV11-2 and TRBJ2-2; 7 bases are a match to TRBD1. The J segment lost 1 base and the V segment lost 4 bases, leaving 3 bases of the junction unmatched. This CDR3 is built from 15 residues. CDR1 SGHAT and CDR2 FQNNGV come from the germline V gene.

The rearrangement uses TRBV7-8 and TRBJ2-7; 9 bases match TRBD2. The V gene end was trimmed by 2 bases and the J gene end by 6 bases; junction bases not matched to a gene: 11. Germline CDR1 and CDR2: SGHVS and FQNEAQ. The CDR3 runs to 16 residues. CDR3 residues: CASSLNPLAGWAEQYF. The DNA of the CDR3 is TGTGCCAGCAGCTTAAATCCCCTAGCGGGATGGGCCGAGCAGTACTTC.

The V and J genes are TRBV25-1 and TRBJ2-7; TRBD1 or TRBD2 may be the D gene (5 bases each). The CDR3 loop spans 13 amino acids. The V end was cut by 5 bases, the J end by 5 bases, with 13 bases between. Germline-derived CDR1 and CDR2 are MGHDK and SYGVNS. The CDR3 is CASSMGVPDEQYF. The CDR3, as DNA: TGTGCCAGCAGTATGGGGGTCCCTGACGAGCAGTACTTC.

V usage is TRBV11-3 and J usage is TRBJ2-1, with 14 bases matching TRBD2. The V gene's germline CDR1 is SGHNT and CDR2 YENEEA. Trimming removed 5 bases from V and 8 bases from J; junction bases left unmatched: 5. The CDR3 runs to 15 residues. CDR3 in amino acids: CASSHRLAGGDEQFF. The CDR3 region has the DNA TGTGCCAGCAGCCACAGACTAGCGGGAGGGGATGAGCAGTTCTTC.

The chain carries TRBV28 and TRBJ1-2; perhaps TRBD1 as D (6 bases). The length of the CDR3 is 15 residues. The V end lost 5 bases, the J end lost 3 bases, and 16 bases lay between the germline ends. CDR1 MDHEN and CDR2 SYDVKM come from the germline V gene. The CDR3: CASSPAGVGDYGYTF. The CDR3 DNA follows: TGTGCCAGCAGTCCGGCAGGGGTGGGTGACTATGGCTACACCTTC.

The chain links TRBV5-1 to TRBJ2-1; D remains unclear. The CDR3 spans 13 residues. Trimming shortened V by 4 bases and J by 5 bases, and 10 bases separated the two germline ends. Germline V CDR1 and CDR2: SGHRS, YFSETQ. The CDR3 sequence: CASSPPTHNEQFF. CDR3 DNA sequence: TGCGCCAGCAGCCCCCCGACCCACAATGAGCAGTTCTTC. The complete variable domain, with remaining parts taken from reference TRBV5-1 and TRBJ2-1, reads KAGVTQTPRYLIKTRGQQVTLSCSPISGHRSVSWYQQTPGQGLQFLFEYFSETQRNKGNFPGRFSGRQFSNSRSEMNVSTLELGDSALYLCASSPPTHNEQFFGPGTRLTVL.

The DNA for the CDR3 is TGTGCCAGCAGTGAAGCGCCAGATACGCAGTATTTT. Protein sequence: CASSEAPDTQYF. The chain recombines TRBV6-1 with TRBJ2-3; no firm D call. The CDR3 length is 12 residues. V was clipped by 0 bases and J by 4 bases, with 2 bases between them. Germline assignment: CDR1 MNHNS and CDR2 SASEGT.

The chain is built from TRBV6-5 and TRBJ2-7, with D tentatively TRBD2 (5 bases). This CDR3 comprises 14 residues. CDR1 MNHEY and CDR2 SVGAGI come from the germline V gene. Trimming cost V 5 bases and J 1 base, with 12 bases left between them. The CDR3 here is CASSHRGASYEQYF. DNA of the CDR3: TGTGCCAGCAGTCACCGGGGAGCTTCCTACGAGCAGTACTTC.

The genes are TRBV10-3 and TRBJ2-5; 10 positions match TRBD1. TRBJ2-7 explains the end of the DNA better; the J call may be wrong. The CDR3 runs to 15 residues. The V gene's germline CDR1 is ENHRY and CDR2 SYGVKD. CDR3 DNA sequence: TGTGCCATCAGTGATCCGGGACAGGGGACCTACGAGCAGTACTTC. Its protein product is CAISDPGQGTYEQYF.

The rearrangement links TRBV5-1 to TRBJ2-1; TRBD2 matches at 7 bases. Trimming cost V 1 base and J 9 bases; bases outside gene matches: 10. Germline-derived CDR1 and CDR2 are SGHRS and YFSETQ. The CDR3 extends over 15 amino acids. CDR3 amino acids: CASSLNGLGRGEQFF. The CDR3 DNA sequence: TGCGCCAGCAGCTTGAATGGGCTAGGGAGGGGTGAGCAGTTCTTC.